This T cell receptor beta chain comes out of a study of cytomegalovirus exposure and HLA in healthy donors. About the study: In a previous analysis, some 120 million unique TCR beta sequences were found from 150 million to 200 million T cells. Study outcomes and limitations: Analyses of presence and absence presupposed an approximately uniform sequencing depth across donors. More clonal expansion characterized HLA-associated TCR beta chains than equally common others in a later analysis. According to reports, the classifier identified cytomegalovirus status with high specificity and sensitivity.

Details on this clone: The antigen remains unidentified.

60 Vbeta and 13 Jbeta primers were used in PCR. Profiled with immunoSEQ multiplex PCR; TCRdb holds only in-frame clones, not every one. Of roughly 190,000 clones in the sample, roughly 13% were seen once. The receptor's source is a man aged 50-59 years in good health and CMV-seropositive. Sequences were obtained from PBMCs.

The CDR3 nucleotides read TGTGCCAGCCTGGACAGGGCCTATGGCTACACCTTC. This encodes CASLDRAYGYTF. V usage is TRBV2 and J usage is TRBJ1-2; 8 bases align to TRBD1. CDR1 and CDR2 from the germline V gene are SNHLY and FYNNEI. V was pared by 8 bases and J by 4 bases, with 3 bases of the junction left unmatched. The CDR3 extends over 12 amino acids.